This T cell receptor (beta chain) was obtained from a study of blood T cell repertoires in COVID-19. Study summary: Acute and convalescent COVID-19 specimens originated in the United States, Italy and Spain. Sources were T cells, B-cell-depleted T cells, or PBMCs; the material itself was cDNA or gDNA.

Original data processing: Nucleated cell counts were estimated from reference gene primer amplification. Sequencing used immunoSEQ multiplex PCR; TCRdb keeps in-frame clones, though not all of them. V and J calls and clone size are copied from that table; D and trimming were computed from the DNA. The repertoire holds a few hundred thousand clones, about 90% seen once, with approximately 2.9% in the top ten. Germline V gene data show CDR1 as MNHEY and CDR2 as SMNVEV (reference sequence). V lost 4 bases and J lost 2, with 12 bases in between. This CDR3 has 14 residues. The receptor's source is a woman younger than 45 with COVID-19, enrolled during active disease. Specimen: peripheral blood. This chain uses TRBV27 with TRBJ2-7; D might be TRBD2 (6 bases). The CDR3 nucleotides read TGTGCCAGCAGTTCAGGACTAAAAACCTACGAGCAGTACTTC. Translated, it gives CASSSGLKTYEQYF.